The 28 T cell receptor beta chains below come from one sample, sequenced in a study of blood T cell repertoires in COVID-19. The protocol was immunoSEQ multiplex PCR, while the TCRdb copy is restricted to in-frame clones and leaves out a portion. This sample has 100,000 or so clones; 69% occur once, and the top ten carry approximately 6.3%. The sequenced sample was peripheral blood. The receptors derive from an elderly man with acute or convalescent COVID-19.

This clone was counted many times. The chain uses TRBV4-3 and TRBJ2-7, with D perhaps TRBD2 (5 bases). V gave up 0 bases and J gave up 2 bases, with 8 bases separating them. The length of the CDR3 is 14 residues. Germline V gene data show CDR1 as LGHNA and CDR2 as YSLEER. The CDR3 DNA reads TGCGCCAGCAGCCAAGATATCGGGACCTACGAGCAGTACTTC. This translates into CASSQDIGTYEQYF.

The chain joins TRBV18 to TRBJ2-6; 10 bases map to TRBD1. V was clipped by 5 bases and J by 2 bases; unmatched bases: 0. Germline V CDR1 and CDR2: KGHSH, LQKENI. CDR3 length: 15 amino acids. CDR3 in amino acids: CASSGQGAGANVLTF. The CDR3 bases are TGTGCCAGCTCAGGACAGGGGGCTGGGGCCAACGTCCTGACTTTC.

V and J are TRBV5-4 and TRBJ1-1; D remains unclear. The CDR3 contains 13 residues. V gave up 2 bases and J gave up 2 bases, with 7 bases separating them. Germline CDR1 and CDR2: SGHNT and YYREEE (reference sequence). The CDR3 DNA sequence: TGTGCCAGCAGCTTAGCCCGAAACACTGAAGCTTTCTTT. Protein sequence: CASSLARNTEAFF.

The V gene is TRBV5-6, the J gene TRBJ2-1; TRBD2 agrees at 10 bases. V dropped 7 bases and J dropped 5; count of bases not matched to a gene: 12. The CDR3 extends over 16 amino acids. CDR1 and CDR2 (germline): SGHDT, YYEEEE. Written as DNA, the CDR3 is TGTGCCAGCTTCAGCCTAGGACTAGCGGAGAACAATGAGCAGTTCTTC. This sequence encodes CASFSLGLAENNEQFF.

This chain connects TRBV6-5 to TRBJ2-7; tentative D call: TRBD1 (6 bases). This CDR3 is built from 11 residues. Germline values: CDR1 MNHEY, CDR2 SVGAGI. The V end lost 7 bases, the J end lost 3 bases, and 7 bases lay between the germline ends. CDR3 amino acids: CASKQGYEQYF. CDR3 coding DNA: TGTGCCAGCAAACAGGGCTACGAGCAGTACTTC.

The chain uses TRBV9 and TRBJ2-1; a weak D match, TRBD2 (6 bases). Germline V gene lookup returns CDR1 SGDLS and CDR2 YYNGEE. The CDR3 sequence is 14 residues long. V was cut by 0 bases and J by 7 bases, with 11 bases left in between. The DNA of the CDR3 is TGTGCCAGCAGCGTAGAGGAGGGCCGTAATGAGCAGTTCTTC. Protein product: CASSVEEGRNEQFF.

V and J are TRBV5-1 and TRBJ2-1; 9 bases are shared with TRBD1. Losses at the gene ends were 8 bases for V and 15 bases for J; bases not matched to a gene: 15. The V gene's germline CDR1 is SGHRS and CDR2 YFSETQ. This CDR3 contains 13 residues. The CDR3 spells CARPRDRECMVFF. DNA for the CDR3: TGCGCCAGGCCCCGGGACAGGGAATGTATGGTGTTCTTC.

The rearrangement links TRBV5-1 to TRBJ1-4; D possibly corresponds to TRBD1 (6 bases). The V and J ends lost 0 bases and 4 bases respectively, with 16 bases between them. The CDR3 is 17 amino acids. The germline V gene encodes CDR1 SGHRS and CDR2 YFSETQ. CDR3 DNA: TGCGCCAGCAGCTTGGGTTTGGCCGGGACACTTAATGAAAAACTGTTTTTT. Translating it yields CASSLGLAGTLNEKLFF.

The sample holds one count of this clone. The chain recombines TRBV5-1 with TRBJ2-5, with D perhaps TRBD2 (5 bases). The V end was cut by 5 bases, the J end by 4 bases, with 18 bases between. The CDR3 loop spans 15 amino acids. Germline CDR1 and CDR2: SGHRS and YFSETQ. Here the CDR3 DNA reads TGCGCCAGCAGACCCGCGACAAGGAGCGGAGAGACCCAGTACTTC. Translation gives CASRPATRSGETQYF.

This chain uses TRBV6-6 with TRBJ2-7, with 14 bases identical to TRBD2. The V gene's germline CDR1 is MNHNY and CDR2 SVGAGI (reference sequence). The CDR3 runs 18 residues. The V segment lost 5 bases and the J segment 3 bases; nucleotides outside the gene matches: 12. Written as DNA, the CDR3 is TGTGCCAGCAGTCGGATTGGGACTAGCGGGAGAAGGGTCTACGAGCAGTACTTC. Translation: CASSRIGTSGRRVYEQYF.

This clone was seen just once. The V gene is TRBV6-5, the J gene TRBJ2-7, with a tentative D call TRBD2 (6 bases). The CDR3 consists of 12 residues. V was pared by 6 bases and J by 2 bases, with 8 bases between. From germline, CDR1 is MNHEY and CDR2 SVGAGI. CDR3 protein: CASRGGAYEQYF. CDR3 bases: TGTGCCAGCAGGGGGGGTGCCTACGAGCAGTACTTC.

This clone was seen a few times. V usage is TRBV20-1 and J usage is TRBJ2-7, with unresolved D. Germline CDR1 and CDR2: DFQATT and SNEGSKA (reference sequence). Trimming left V 6 bases short and J 5 bases short, with 11 bases between. This CDR3 has 11 residues. CDR3 protein: CSASSGHEQYF. The CDR3 nucleotides read TGCAGTGCGAGTTCTGGGCACGAGCAGTACTTC.

This chain links TRBV6-2 or TRBV6-3 with TRBJ2-5, with TRBD2 identical over 11 bases. Per germline, CDR1 MNHEY and CDR2 SVGEGT. The CDR3 sequence is 16 residues long. The junction had 8 bases not matched to a gene; V was cut back by 4 bases and J by 4 bases. The CDR3 DNA follows: TGTGCCAGCAGTTCCCTGGGGCTAGCGGGAGGAGAGACCCAGTACTTC. This sequence encodes CASSSLGLAGGETQYF.

The chain carries TRBV27 and TRBJ2-1; 8 bases agree with TRBD2. Per germline, CDR1 MNHEY and CDR2 SMNVEV (reference sequence). This CDR3 is built from 16 residues. Trimming cost V 5 bases and J 0 bases; bases outside gene matches: 6. The CDR3 DNA is TGTGCCAGCAGTGTTCTAGCGGGTTTCTCCTACAATGAGCAGTTCTTC. Protein product: CASSVLAGFSYNEQFF.

The chain joins TRBV10-3 to TRBJ1-1; D uncertain. V lost 8 bases and J lost 0, with 13 bases in between. The length of the CDR3 is 14 residues. Germline V gene data show CDR1 as ENHRY and CDR2 as SYGVKD. DNA of the CDR3: TGTGCCATCGGTTCAGCCGGGATGAACACTGAAGCTTTCTTT. This sequence encodes CAIGSAGMNTEAFF.

The V gene is TRBV12-1, the J gene TRBJ2-5; no DNA check was done on the table's D call, TRBD2. TRBV12-1 is listed as a pseudogene. The CDR3 runs 14 residues. The CDR3 nucleotides read TGTGCCAGCAGCCCCGGGATCGACCGGGAGACCCAGTACTTC. This translates into CASSPGIDRETQYF.

This sequence joins TRBV6-5 and TRBJ1-4; D gene ambiguous. The length of the CDR3 is 13 residues. V lost 6 bases, J lost 7 bases, and 12 bases lay in between. The germline gives CDR1 MNHEY, CDR2 SVGAGI. CDR3 sequence (DNA): TGTGCCAGCAGCCCCAGGCATCGTGAAAAACTGTTTTTT. This codes for CASSPRHREKLFF.

J is TRBJ1-2 and V is TRBV6-5; TRBD1 matches 8 bases. CDR1 and CDR2 from the germline V gene are MNHEY and SVGAGI. The CDR3 contains 14 residues. With 2 bases clipped from V and 4 bases from J, the junction kept 3 bases outside the gene matches. The CDR3 region is CASSYRQGTYGYTF. CDR3 coding DNA: TGTGCCAGCAGTTACCGACAGGGGACCTATGGCTACACCTTC.

V and J are TRBV15 and TRBJ2-5, with D unclear. The CDR3 totals 15 residues. V was shortened by 1 base and J by 5 bases, with 14 bases between the two germline ends. The germline V gene has CDR1 LNHNV and CDR2 YYDKDF (reference sequence). CDR3 nucleotide sequence: TGTGCCACCAGCAGAGCCGGGTCCACTCAGGAGACCCAGTACTTC. This encodes CATSRAGSTQETQYF.

The gene calls are TRBV27 and TRBJ2-5; 7 bases line up with TRBD2. This CDR3 has 16 amino acids. Trimming took 5 bases from V and 1 from J; bases not matched to a gene: 10. Germline V gives CDR1 MNHEY, CDR2 SMNVEV (reference sequence). The CDR3 DNA is TGTGCCAGCAGTCCCCTCAGCGGGGCCTTCCAAGAGACCCAGTACTTC. The encoded protein is CASSPLSGAFQETQYF.

The sample holds a few counts of this clone. DNA for the CDR3: TGTGCCAGCAGCCCCTTGGGACTAGCCCCCTACGAGCAGTACTTC. Protein sequence: CASSPLGLAPYEQYF. The rearrangement joins TRBV7-9 to TRBJ2-7; 9 bases align to TRBD2. CDR3 length equals 15 residues. CDR1 SEHNR and CDR2 FQNEAQ come from the germline V gene (reference sequence). The trim removed 5 bases at V and 2 bases at J, leaving 7 bases unmatched.

This clone has at least ten counts. The chain carries TRBV14 and TRBJ1-1; D not resolved. The V and J ends lost 7 bases and 2 bases respectively, with 14 bases between them. This CDR3 has 14 amino acids. The germline V gene encodes CDR1 SGHDN and CDR2 FVKESK. CDR3 in amino acids: CASTFGGLNTEAFF. DNA for the CDR3: TGTGCCAGCACGTTTGGAGGCCTTAACACTGAAGCTTTCTTT. Filled out from reference TRBV14 and TRBJ1-1, the complete variable domain reads EAGVTQFPSHSVIEKGQTVTLRCDPISGHDNLYWYRRVMGKEIKFLLHFVKESKQDESGMPNNRFLAERTGGTYSTLKVQPAELEDSGVYFCASTFGGLNTEAFFGQGTRLTVV.

This chain links TRBV7-3 with TRBJ2-2, with 7 positions matching TRBD1. The J segment lost 3 bases and the V segment lost 7 bases, leaving 8 bases of the junction unmatched. The CDR3 loop spans 15 amino acids. Germline loops: CDR1 SGHTA, CDR2 FQGTGA. Here the CDR3 reads CASKTTQGDTGELFF. The CDR3, as DNA: TGTGCCAGCAAAACAACCCAGGGGGACACCGGGGAGCTGTTTTTT. Complete variable domain (other parts from reference TRBV7-3 and TRBJ2-2): GAGVSQTPSNKVTEKGKYVELRCDPISGHTALYWYRQSLGQGPEFLIYFQGTGAADDSGLPNDRFFAVRPEGSVSTLKIQRTERGDSAVYLCASKTTQGDTGELFFGEGSRLTVL.

V is TRBV13 and J is TRBJ1-4; unclear D gene. There are 16 residues in the CDR3. The germline V gene encodes CDR1 PRHDT and CDR2 FYEKMQ (reference sequence). Deletions cut 2 bases from V and 7 bases from J, with 17 bases between. CDR3 in amino acids: CASSLSAGQYPEKLFF. CDR3 sequence (DNA): TGTGCCAGCAGCTTAAGCGCTGGTCAGTATCCTGAAAAACTGTTTTTT.

The rearrangement uses TRBV28 and TRBJ2-2, with no clear D. CDR3 length: 16 amino acids. The ends were cut back, 7 bases at V and 0 bases at J, with 15 bases in the middle. CDR1 MDHEN and CDR2 SYDVKM come from the germline V gene. Written as DNA, the CDR3 is TGTGCCAGCATTTCGCAGCATCTAGCGAACACCGGGGAGCTGTTTTTT. Its protein product is CASISQHLANTGELFF.

The chain has TRBV15 and TRBJ1-4; 9 bases agree with TRBD1. This CDR3 is built from 17 residues. With 6 bases clipped from V and 6 bases from J, the junction kept 14 bases outside the gene matches. Germline loops: CDR1 LNHNV, CDR2 YYDKDF (reference sequence). This chain's CDR3 is CATSQSRDREGDEKLFF. The CDR3 coding sequence is TGTGCCACCAGTCAGTCCCGGGACAGGGAGGGGGATGAAAAACTGTTTTTT.

The chain links TRBV6-6 to TRBJ2-3; possible D gene TRBD2, 5 bases. The CDR3 has 14 amino acids. Trimming removed 6 bases from V and 2 bases from J, with 12 bases in between. Germline V CDR1 and CDR2: MNHNY, SVGAGI (reference sequence). The CDR3 DNA reads as TGTGCCAGCAGATCGGGGATGTTCACAGATACGCAGTATTTT. Amino acids: CASRSGMFTDTQYF.

The CDR3 DNA reads TGTGCCACTACGGGGACAGCGCAAGAGACCCAGTACTTC. Its translation: CATTGTAQETQYF. The chain uses TRBV18 and TRBJ2-5; 7 positions match TRBD1. V lost 10 bases and J lost 2; bases outside the gene matches: 7. The germline V gene has CDR1 KGHSH and CDR2 LQKENI. The CDR3 runs to 13 residues. Drawing the rest from reference TRBV18 and TRBJ2-5, the complete variable domain is NAGVMQNPRHLVRRRGQEARLRCSPMKGHSHVYWYRQLPEEGLKFMVYLQKENIIDESGMPKERFSAEFPKEGPSILRIQQVVRGDSAAYFCATTGTAQETQYFGPGTRLLVL.